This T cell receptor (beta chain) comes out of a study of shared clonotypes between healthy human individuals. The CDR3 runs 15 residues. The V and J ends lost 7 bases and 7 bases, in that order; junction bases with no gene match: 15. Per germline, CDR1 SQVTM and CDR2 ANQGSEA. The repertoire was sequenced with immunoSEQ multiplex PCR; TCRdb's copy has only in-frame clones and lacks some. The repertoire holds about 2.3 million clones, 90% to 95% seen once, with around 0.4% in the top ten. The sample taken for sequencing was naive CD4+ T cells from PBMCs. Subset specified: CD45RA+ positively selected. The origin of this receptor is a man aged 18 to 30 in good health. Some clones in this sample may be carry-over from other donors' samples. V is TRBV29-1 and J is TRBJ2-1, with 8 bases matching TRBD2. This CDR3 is CSAHSRGRLLNEQFF. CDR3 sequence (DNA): TGCAGCGCCCACTCGCGCGGGAGGTTATTAAATGAGCAGTTCTTC.